What follows are 18 T cell receptor beta chains derived from one specimen sequenced in a study of cytomegalovirus exposure and HLA in healthy donors. It was with 60 Vbeta and 13 Jbeta primers that the PCR ran. Some clones are missing from TCRdb's copy, which holds only in-frame ones; the method was immunoSEQ multiplex PCR. The sample has 200,000 to 250,000 clones; almost 80% are singletons. The sample comprised PBMCs. These receptors were taken from a male donor in good health and CMV-seronegative.

In this sample, this clone turned up a few times. The chain combines TRBV5-1 with TRBJ2-3; TRBD2 matches 11 bases. Trimming took 4 bases from V and 3 from J; bases not matched to a gene: 4. The CDR3 runs 15 residues. In germline, CDR1 is SGHRS, CDR2 YFSETQ. The CDR3 reads CASSTSGSGTDTQYF. The CDR3 nucleotides read TGCGCCAGCAGCACTAGCGGGAGCGGGACAGATACGCAGTATTTT.

The chain has TRBV7-9 and TRBJ1-5; weak D call: TRBD1 (6 bases). Germline loops: CDR1 SEHNR, CDR2 FQNEAQ (reference sequence). Trimming shortened V by 8 bases and J by 2 bases, and 13 bases separated the two germline ends. This CDR3 is built from 14 residues. The CDR3 loop reads CASPPGGGNQPQHF. The CDR3 DNA follows: TGTGCCAGCCCTCCGGGGGGCGGCAATCAGCCCCAGCATTTT.

The chain couples TRBV5-1 to TRBJ1-1, with 9 bases matching TRBD1. V lost 5 bases, J lost 3 bases, and 8 bases stayed unmatched. The CDR3 runs 15 residues. In germline, CDR1 is SGHRS, CDR2 YFSETQ. As DNA, the CDR3 is TGCGCCAGCAGTGAAACAGGGGGCGCAGACACTGAAGCTTTCTTT. This encodes CASSETGGADTEAFF.

The sample holds a few counts of this clone. This sequence joins TRBV7-9 and TRBJ1-1, with TRBD1 matching 7 bases. Germline V gives CDR1 SEHNR, CDR2 FQNEAQ (reference sequence). Losses at the gene ends were 4 bases for V and 1 base for J; bases not matched to a gene: 3. This CDR3 has 14 residues. The CDR3 is CASSSGQQNTEAFF. CDR3 DNA sequence: TGTGCCAGCAGCTCGGGACAGCAGAACACTGAAGCTTTCTTT.

The chain couples TRBV11-1 to TRBJ1-1; 8 bases align to TRBD1. Germline-derived CDR1 and CDR2 are SGHAT and FQDESV (reference sequence). J gave up 0 bases and V 8 bases, and 11 bases lay outside the gene matches. There are 16 residues in the CDR3. This CDR3 reads CASLAGTGSMNTEAFF. CDR3 sequence (DNA): TGTGCCAGCTTGGCCGGGACAGGATCCATGAACACTGAAGCTTTCTTT.

The chain uses TRBV28 and TRBJ2-3, with a tentative D call TRBD2 (6 bases). The CDR3 has 13 amino acids. With 4 bases removed from V and 5 bases from J, the gap between germline ends came to 10 bases. From germline, CDR1 is MDHEN and CDR2 SYDVKM. CDR3 DNA sequence: TGTGCCAGCAGTTCCACGGGACTAGATACGCAGTATTTT. Its protein product is CASSSTGLDTQYF.

This rearrangement joins TRBV13 to TRBJ1-2, with 11 positions matching TRBD1. This CDR3 has 17 residues. Germline CDR1 PRHDT, CDR2 FYEKMQ (reference sequence). J was trimmed by 5 bases and V by 7 bases; bases with no gene match: 15. CDR3: CASNYRTGGSLFYGYTF. CDR3 bases: TGTGCCAGCAACTATAGGACAGGGGGCTCCCTTTTTTATGGCTACACCTTC.

The V call is TRBV18, the J call TRBJ2-3; D is ambiguous. The germline gives CDR1 KGHSH, CDR2 LQKENI. The CDR3 is 15 residues long. Between the trimmed V and J ends, which lost 1 base and 2 bases, there was a span of 10 bases. CDR3 DNA sequence: TGTGCCAGCTCACCACAGTTACGGTCCACAGATACGCAGTATTTT. It is translated as CASSPQLRSTDTQYF. Full variable domain (missing parts from reference TRBV18 and TRBJ2-3): NAGVMQNPRHLVRRRGQEARLRCSPMKGHSHVYWYRQLPEEGLKFMVYLQKENIIDESGMPKERFSAEFPKEGPSILRIQQVVRGDSAAYFCASSPQLRSTDTQYFGPGTRLTVL.

The chain combines TRBV18 with TRBJ2-7; D remains unclear. Germline values: CDR1 KGHSH, CDR2 LQKENI. CDR3 size: 13 residues. The germline V and J ends were trimmed by 6 bases and 5 bases, with 14 bases remaining between them. CDR3 sequence: CASSLRRGDEQYF. The CDR3 region has the DNA TGTGCCAGCTCCCTCCGTCGTGGAGACGAGCAGTACTTC.

The chain carries TRBV7-9 and TRBJ2-5, with 8 bases that match TRBD1. This CDR3 is built from 15 residues. With V trimmed by 4 bases and J by 0 bases, 4 bases remained unmatched. The germline gives CDR1 SEHNR, CDR2 FQNEAQ (reference sequence). CDR3 in DNA: TGTGCCAGCAGCTCCTCGACAGGGGACCAAGAGACCCAGTACTTC. This encodes CASSSSTGDQETQYF.

This chain uses TRBV4-2 with TRBJ1-2; tentative D call: TRBD1 (6 bases). Germline V gene sequence: CDR1 LGHNA, CDR2 YNFKEQ. CDR3 length: 15 amino acids. The V gene lost 0 bases and the J gene lost 7 bases, with 15 bases spanning the gap. The CDR3 region is CASSQDGNRESGYTF. For the CDR3, the DNA is TGTGCCAGCAGCCAAGATGGTAACAGGGAGAGTGGCTACACCTTC.

This chain connects TRBV9 to TRBJ2-3, with 9 bases that match TRBD2. The CDR3 is 15 residues long. CDR1 and CDR2 from the germline V gene are SGDLS and YYNGEE. V trimming: 2 bases; J trimming: 6 bases; junction bases outside the gene matches: 7. Here the CDR3 DNA reads TGTGCCAGCAGCGTCGAGGGGACTAGCTGGGATACGCAGTATTTT. As protein: CASSVEGTSWDTQYF.

This clone was observed a handful of times. The J gene is TRBJ1-1, the V gene TRBV10-3, with TRBD1 as a possible D gene (5 bases). Trimming pared 4 bases from V and 3 bases from J, leaving 12 bases between. The CDR3 is 14 residues long. Germline V gives CDR1 ENHRY, CDR2 SYGVKD. CDR3 sequence reads: CAISVKGADTEAFF. The DNA of the CDR3 is TGTGCCATCAGTGTAAAAGGGGCGGACACTGAAGCTTTCTTT.

This clone was counted only a few times. The chain employs TRBV25-1 and TRBJ1-4, with no clear D. Trimming pared 6 bases from V and 4 bases from J, leaving 15 bases between. The V gene's germline CDR1 is MGHDK and CDR2 SYGVNS. The length of the CDR3 is 15 residues. The CDR3 DNA follows: TGTGCCAGCAGCACAAGCAGACTACTTAATGAAAAACTGTTTTTT. This sequence encodes CASSTSRLLNEKLFF.

CDR3 sequence reads: CASSQGRRDTQYF. The CDR3 DNA follows: TGCGCCAGCAGCCAAGGACGGAGAGATACGCAGTATTTT. The V call is TRBV4-1, the J call TRBJ2-3; D unclear. The germline V gene encodes CDR1 MGHRA and CDR2 YSYEKL. The CDR3 length is 13 residues. V lost 1 base and J 5 bases, leaving 7 bases between the germline ends.

V gene TRBV18 combines with J gene TRBJ1-6; 7 nucleotides match TRBD1. The germline gives CDR1 KGHSH, CDR2 LQKENI. V lost 3 bases to trimming and J lost 7 bases; unmatched junction nucleotides: 6. There are 15 residues in the CDR3. CDR3 bases: TGTGCCAGCTCACCGGGCGACAGGGCAAATTCACCCCTCCACTTT. Amino acids: CASSPGDRANSPLHF.

This chain links TRBV11-2 with TRBJ1-1; tentative D call: TRBD1 (5 bases). CDR3 length: 13 residues. V was shortened by 5 bases and J by 7 bases, with 14 bases between the two germline ends. The germline CDR1 and CDR2 sequences are SGHAT and FQNNGV. The CDR3 nucleotides are TGTGCCAGCAGCGCGGGGGGGGTAATTGAAGCTTTCTTT. The encoded protein is CASSAGGVIEAFF.

This rearrangement joins TRBV5-1 to TRBJ2-3; D perhaps matches TRBD1 (6 bases). Germline CDR1 and CDR2: SGHRS and YFSETQ. With 6 bases removed from V and 6 bases from J, the gap between germline ends came to 23 bases. The CDR3 runs 16 residues. For the CDR3, the DNA is TGCGCCAGCAACAAACCGACAGGCTCAGGCCTTGATACGCAGTATTTT. Translated: CASNKPTGSGLDTQYF.